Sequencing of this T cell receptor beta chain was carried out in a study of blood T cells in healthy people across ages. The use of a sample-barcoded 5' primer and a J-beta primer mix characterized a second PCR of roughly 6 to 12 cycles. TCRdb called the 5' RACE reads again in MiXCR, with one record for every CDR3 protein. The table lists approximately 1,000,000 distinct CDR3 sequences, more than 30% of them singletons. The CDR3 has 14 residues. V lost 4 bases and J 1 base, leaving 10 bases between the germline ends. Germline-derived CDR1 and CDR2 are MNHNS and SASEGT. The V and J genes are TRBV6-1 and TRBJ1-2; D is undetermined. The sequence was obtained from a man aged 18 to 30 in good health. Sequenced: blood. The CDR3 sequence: CASSVGPLNYGYTF. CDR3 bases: TGTGCCAGCAGTGTCGGTCCACTTAACTATGGCTACACCTTC.